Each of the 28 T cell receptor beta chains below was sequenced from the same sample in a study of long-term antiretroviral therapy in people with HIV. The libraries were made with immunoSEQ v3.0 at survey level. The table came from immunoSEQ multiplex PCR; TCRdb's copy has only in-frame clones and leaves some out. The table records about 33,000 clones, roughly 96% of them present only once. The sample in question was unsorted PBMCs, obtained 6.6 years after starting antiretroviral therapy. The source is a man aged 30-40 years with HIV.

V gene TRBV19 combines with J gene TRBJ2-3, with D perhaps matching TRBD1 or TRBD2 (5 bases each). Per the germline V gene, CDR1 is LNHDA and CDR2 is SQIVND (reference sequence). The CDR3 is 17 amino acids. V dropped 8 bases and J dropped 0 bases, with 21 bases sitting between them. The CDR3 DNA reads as TGTGCCAGTGGGGGACGGCGGGCCGAGACTAGCACAGATACGCAGTATTTT. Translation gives CASGGRRAETSTDTQYF.

Written as DNA, the CDR3 is TGTGCCAGCAGAGTAGACCGGGACAGGGGAAGTTTGGGAATCTACGAGCAGTACTTC. The encoded protein is CASRVDRDRGSLGIYEQYF. The V gene is TRBV21-1, the J gene TRBJ2-7; the table calls TRBD1, which could not be checked here. TRBV21-1 is a pseudogene locus. The CDR3 loop spans 19 amino acids.

CDR3 coding DNA: TGTGCCATCAGCGGACAAGGCGGACGTCAGGTGGGGACTGAAGCTTTCTTT. Protein: CAISGQGGRQVGTEAFF. This chain uses TRBV10-3 with TRBJ1-1; D might be TRBD1 (5 bases). The V end lost 6 bases, the J end lost 5 bases, and 25 bases lay between the germline ends. CDR3 length: 17 amino acids. Looked up from germline, CDR1 is ENHRY and CDR2 is SYGVKD.

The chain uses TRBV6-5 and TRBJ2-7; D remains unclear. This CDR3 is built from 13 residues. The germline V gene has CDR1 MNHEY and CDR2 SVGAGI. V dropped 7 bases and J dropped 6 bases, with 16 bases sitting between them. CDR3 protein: CASTPGLWGEQYF. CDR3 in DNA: TGTGCCAGCACTCCCGGGCTATGGGGCGAGCAGTACTTC.

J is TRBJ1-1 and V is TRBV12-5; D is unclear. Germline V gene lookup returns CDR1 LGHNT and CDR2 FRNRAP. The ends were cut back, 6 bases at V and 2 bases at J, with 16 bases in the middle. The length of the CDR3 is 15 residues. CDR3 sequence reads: CASGEGELTNTEAFF. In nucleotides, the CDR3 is TGTGCTAGTGGAGAAGGAGAACTAACTAACACTGAAGCTTTCTTT.

The CDR3 region has the DNA TGTGCCAGCAGCTCAGGACTAGGCAATGAGCAGTTCTTC. Translation: CASSSGLGNEQFF. This sequence joins TRBV7-2 and TRBJ2-1; 7 bases are a match to TRBD2. CDR1 is SGHTA, CDR2 FQGNSA, per germline. The CDR3 is 13 residues long. J lost 6 bases, V lost 4 bases, and 3 bases had no gene match.

The CDR3 DNA sequence: TGTGCCAGCAGTTACGTAGCGGGAGGATCCAACGAGCAGTACTTC. Encoded protein: CASSYVAGGSNEQYF. This chain links TRBV6-6 with TRBJ2-7, with TRBD2 matching 10 bases. This CDR3 is built from 15 residues. The V segment lost 2 bases and the J segment 5 bases; nucleotides outside the gene matches: 6. Germline V gene lookup returns CDR1 MNHNY and CDR2 SVGAGI (reference sequence).

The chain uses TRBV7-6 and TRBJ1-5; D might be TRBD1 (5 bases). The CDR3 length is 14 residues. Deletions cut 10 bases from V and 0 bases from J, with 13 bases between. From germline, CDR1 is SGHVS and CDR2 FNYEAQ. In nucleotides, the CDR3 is TGTGCCAAACGGGGAGGGGATAGCAATCAGCCCCAGCATTTT. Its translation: CAKRGGDSNQPQHF.

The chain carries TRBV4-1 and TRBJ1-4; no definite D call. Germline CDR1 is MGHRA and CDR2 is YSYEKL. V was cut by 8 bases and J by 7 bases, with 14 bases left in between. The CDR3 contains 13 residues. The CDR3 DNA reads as TGCGCCAGCCGGACTTTTTTGAGTGAAAAACTGTTTTTT. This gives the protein CASRTFLSEKLFF.

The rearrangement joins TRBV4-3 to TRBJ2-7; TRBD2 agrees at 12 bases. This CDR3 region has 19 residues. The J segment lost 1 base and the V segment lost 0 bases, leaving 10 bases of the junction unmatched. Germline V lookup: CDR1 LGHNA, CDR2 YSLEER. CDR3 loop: CASSQELLAGGLSSYEQYF. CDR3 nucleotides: TGCGCCAGCAGCCAAGAATTACTAGCGGGGGGCCTTTCTTCCTACGAGCAGTACTTC.

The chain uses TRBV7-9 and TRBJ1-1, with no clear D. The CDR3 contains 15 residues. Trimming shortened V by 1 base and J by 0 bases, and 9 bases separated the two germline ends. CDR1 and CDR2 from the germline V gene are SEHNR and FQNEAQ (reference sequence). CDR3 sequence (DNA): TGTGCCAGCAGCTTAGGAAGGGCCATGAACACTGAAGCTTTCTTT. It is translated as CASSLGRAMNTEAFF.

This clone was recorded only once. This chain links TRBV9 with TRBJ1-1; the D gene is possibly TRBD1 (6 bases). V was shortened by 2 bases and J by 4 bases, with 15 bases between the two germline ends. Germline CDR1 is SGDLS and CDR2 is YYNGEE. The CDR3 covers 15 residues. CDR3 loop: CASSVLDRSGTEAFF. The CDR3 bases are TGTGCCAGCAGCGTCTTAGACAGGTCGGGCACTGAAGCTTTCTTT. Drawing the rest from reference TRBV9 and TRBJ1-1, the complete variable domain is DSGVTQTPKHLITATGQRVTLRCSPRSGDLSVYWYQQSLDQGLQFLIQYYNGEERAKGNILERFSAQQFPDLHSELNLSSLELGDSALYFCASSVLDRSGTEAFFGQGTRLTVV.

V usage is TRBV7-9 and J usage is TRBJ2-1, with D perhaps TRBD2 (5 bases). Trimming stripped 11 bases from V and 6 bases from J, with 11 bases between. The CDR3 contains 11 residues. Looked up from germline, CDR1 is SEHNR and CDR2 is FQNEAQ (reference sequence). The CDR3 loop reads CAGSSFNEQFF. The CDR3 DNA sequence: TGTGCCGGATCTAGCTTCAATGAGCAGTTCTTC.

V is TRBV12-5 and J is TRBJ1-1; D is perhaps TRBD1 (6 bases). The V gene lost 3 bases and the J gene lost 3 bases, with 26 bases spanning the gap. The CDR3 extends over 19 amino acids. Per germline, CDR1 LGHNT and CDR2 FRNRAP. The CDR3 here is CASGLAGEREGGGDTEAFF. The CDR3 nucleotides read TGTGCTAGTGGTTTAGCCGGGGAGCGCGAGGGGGGAGGGGACACTGAAGCTTTCTTT.

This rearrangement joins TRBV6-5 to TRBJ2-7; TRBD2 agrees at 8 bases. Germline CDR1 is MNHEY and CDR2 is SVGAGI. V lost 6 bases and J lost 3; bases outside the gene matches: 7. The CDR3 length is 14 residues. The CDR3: CASSPIAGIYEQYF. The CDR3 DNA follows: TGTGCCAGCAGCCCTATAGCGGGAATCTACGAGCAGTACTTC.

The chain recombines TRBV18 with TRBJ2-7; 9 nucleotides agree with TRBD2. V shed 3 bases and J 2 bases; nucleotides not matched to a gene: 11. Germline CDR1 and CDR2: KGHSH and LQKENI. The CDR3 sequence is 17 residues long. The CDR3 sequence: CASSPIGLAGQTYEQYF. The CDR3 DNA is TGTGCCAGCTCACCTATTGGCCTAGCGGGACAAACCTACGAGCAGTACTTC. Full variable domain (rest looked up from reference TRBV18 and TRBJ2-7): NAGVMQNPRHLVRRRGQEARLRCSPMKGHSHVYWYRQLPEEGLKFMVYLQKENIIDESGMPKERFSAEFPKEGPSILRIQQVVRGDSAAYFCASSPIGLAGQTYEQYFGPGTRLTVT.

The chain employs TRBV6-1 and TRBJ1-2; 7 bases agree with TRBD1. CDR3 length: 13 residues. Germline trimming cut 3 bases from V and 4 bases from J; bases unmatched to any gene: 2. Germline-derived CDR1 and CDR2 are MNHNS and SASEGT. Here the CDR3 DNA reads TGTGCCAGCAGTGAGACAGGGCCCTATGGCTACACCTTC. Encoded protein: CASSETGPYGYTF.

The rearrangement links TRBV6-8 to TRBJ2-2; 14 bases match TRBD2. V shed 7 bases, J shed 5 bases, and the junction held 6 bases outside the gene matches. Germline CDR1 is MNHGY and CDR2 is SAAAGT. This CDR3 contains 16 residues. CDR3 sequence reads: CASNHGTSGSTGELFF. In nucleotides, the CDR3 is TGTGCCAGCAATCACGGGACTAGCGGGAGTACCGGGGAGCTGTTTTTT.

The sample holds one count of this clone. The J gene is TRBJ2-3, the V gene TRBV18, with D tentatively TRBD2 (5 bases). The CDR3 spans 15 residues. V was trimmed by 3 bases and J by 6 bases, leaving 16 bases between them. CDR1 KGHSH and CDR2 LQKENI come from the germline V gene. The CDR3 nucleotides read TGTGCCAGCTCACCTAGAGGGCCACGGGGTGATACGCAGTATTTT. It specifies CASSPRGPRGDTQYF.

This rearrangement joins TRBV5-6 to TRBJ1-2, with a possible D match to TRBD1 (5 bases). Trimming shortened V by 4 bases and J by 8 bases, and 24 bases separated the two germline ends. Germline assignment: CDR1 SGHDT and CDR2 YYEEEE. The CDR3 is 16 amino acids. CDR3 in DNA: TGTGCCAGCAGCGGCCCCCTTTGGGGGAATGATATAGGCTACACCTTC. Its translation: CASSGPLWGNDIGYTF.

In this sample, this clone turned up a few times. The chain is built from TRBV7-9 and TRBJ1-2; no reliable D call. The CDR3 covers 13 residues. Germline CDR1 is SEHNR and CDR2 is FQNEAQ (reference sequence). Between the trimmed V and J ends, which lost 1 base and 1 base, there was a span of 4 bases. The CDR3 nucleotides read TGTGCCAGCAGCTTAGGGTATAACTATGGCTACACCTTC. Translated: CASSLGYNYGYTF.

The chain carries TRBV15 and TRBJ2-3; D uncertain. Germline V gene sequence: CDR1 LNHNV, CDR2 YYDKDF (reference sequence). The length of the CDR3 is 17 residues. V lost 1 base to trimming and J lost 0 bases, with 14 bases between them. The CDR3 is CATSRVIVLGSTDTQYF. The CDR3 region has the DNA TGTGCCACCAGCAGAGTTATTGTTCTAGGAAGCACAGATACGCAGTATTTT.

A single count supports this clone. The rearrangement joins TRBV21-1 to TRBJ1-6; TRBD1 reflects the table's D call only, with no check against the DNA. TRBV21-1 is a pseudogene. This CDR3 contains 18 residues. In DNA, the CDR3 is TGTGCCAGCAGCAAAACCTCAAACCAGACAGGGAACAATTCACCCCTCCACTTT. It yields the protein CASSKTSNQTGNNSPLHF.

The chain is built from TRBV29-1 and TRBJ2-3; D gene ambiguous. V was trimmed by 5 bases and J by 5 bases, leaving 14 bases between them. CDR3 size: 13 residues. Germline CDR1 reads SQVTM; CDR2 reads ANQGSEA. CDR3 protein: CSVYQGGRDTQYF. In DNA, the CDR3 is TGCAGCGTTTACCAAGGTGGGCGAGATACGCAGTATTTT.

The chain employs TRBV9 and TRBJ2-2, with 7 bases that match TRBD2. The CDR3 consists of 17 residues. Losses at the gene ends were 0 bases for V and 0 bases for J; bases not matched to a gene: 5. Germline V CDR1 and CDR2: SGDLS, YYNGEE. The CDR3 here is CASSVAREGPNTGELFF. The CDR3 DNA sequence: TGTGCCAGCAGCGTAGCTAGGGAGGGACCGAACACCGGGGAGCTGTTTTTT.

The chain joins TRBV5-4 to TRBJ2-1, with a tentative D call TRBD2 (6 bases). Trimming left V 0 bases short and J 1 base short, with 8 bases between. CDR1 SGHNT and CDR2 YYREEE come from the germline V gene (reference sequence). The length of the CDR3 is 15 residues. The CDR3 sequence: CASSLARGSYNEQFF. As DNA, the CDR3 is TGTGCCAGCAGCTTGGCGCGGGGATCCTACAATGAGCAGTTCTTC.

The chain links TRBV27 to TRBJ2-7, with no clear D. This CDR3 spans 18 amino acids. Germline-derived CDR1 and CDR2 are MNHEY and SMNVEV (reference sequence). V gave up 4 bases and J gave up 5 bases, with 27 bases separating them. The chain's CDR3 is CASSSRVGDSPTSHEQYF. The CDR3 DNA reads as TGTGCCAGCAGTTCTCGCGTGGGCGACTCCCCAACATCCCACGAGCAGTACTTC.

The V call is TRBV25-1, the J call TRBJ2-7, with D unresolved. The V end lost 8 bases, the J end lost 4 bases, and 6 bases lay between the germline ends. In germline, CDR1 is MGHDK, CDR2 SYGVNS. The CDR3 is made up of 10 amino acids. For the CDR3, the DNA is TGTGCCAGCTACGGGTACGAGCAGTACTTC. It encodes CASYGYEQYF.